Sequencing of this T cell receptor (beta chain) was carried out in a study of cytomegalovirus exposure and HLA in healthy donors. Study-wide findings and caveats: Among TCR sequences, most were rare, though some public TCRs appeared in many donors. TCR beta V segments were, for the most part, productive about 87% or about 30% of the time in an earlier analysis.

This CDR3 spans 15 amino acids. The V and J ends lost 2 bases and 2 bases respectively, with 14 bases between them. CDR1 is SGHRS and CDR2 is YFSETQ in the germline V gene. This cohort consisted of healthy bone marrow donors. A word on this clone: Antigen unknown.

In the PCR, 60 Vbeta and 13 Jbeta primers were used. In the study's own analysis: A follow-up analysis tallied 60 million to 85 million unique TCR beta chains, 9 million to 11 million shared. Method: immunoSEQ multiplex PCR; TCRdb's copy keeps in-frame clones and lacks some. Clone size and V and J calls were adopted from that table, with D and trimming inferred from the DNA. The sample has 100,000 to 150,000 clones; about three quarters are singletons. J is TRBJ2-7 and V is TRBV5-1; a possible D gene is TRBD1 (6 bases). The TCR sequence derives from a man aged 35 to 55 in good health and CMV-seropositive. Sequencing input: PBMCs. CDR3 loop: CASSFRGTNTYEQYF. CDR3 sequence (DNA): TGCGCCAGCAGCTTTAGAGGGACAAATACCTACGAGCAGTACTTC.